Below, 8 T cell receptor beta chains from the same sample are listed, as sequenced in a study of T cell responses to AZD1222 COVID-19 vaccine. The method was immunoSEQ multiplex PCR; TCRdb's version includes in-frame clones alone and lacks a portion of them. The sample records about 140,000 clones, around 93% being singletons. The sequencing here drew on peripheral blood, taken on day 0 of AZD1222 vaccination. These receptors all come from an adult in good health.

The chain employs TRBV10-3 and TRBJ1-3; D ambiguous. The V and J ends lost 6 bases and 4 bases respectively, with 13 bases between them. Germline V gene sequence: CDR1 ENHRY, CDR2 SYGVKD. The CDR3 runs to 14 residues. CDR3 coding DNA: TGTGCCATCAGCGCGGGTCCGGAGGGAAACACCATATATTTT. This codes for CAISAGPEGNTIYF.

The V gene is TRBV6-2 or TRBV6-3, the J gene TRBJ1-1, with D possibly matching TRBD1 (5 bases). The CDR3 totals 16 residues. V was cut by 5 bases and J by 1 base, with 17 bases left in between. Germline-derived CDR1 and CDR2 are MNHEY and SVGEGT. The CDR3 nucleotides are TGTGCCAGCAGTCCCTGGTCTGCTGGACAGAACACTGAAGCTTTCTTT. Its translation: CASSPWSAGQNTEAFF.

V is TRBV14 and J is TRBJ1-4; D unresolved. This CDR3 is built from 13 residues. The V end was cut by 5 bases, the J end by 13 bases, with 17 bases between. Germline V lookup: CDR1 SGHDN, CDR2 FVKESK. CDR3 residues: CASSGYEGFGLFF. CDR3 nucleotide sequence: TGTGCCAGCAGCGGGTACGAGGGATTCGGACTGTTTTTT.

The rearrangement joins TRBV7-3 to TRBJ1-2; D not resolved. V was shortened by 5 bases and J by 2 bases, with 9 bases between the two germline ends. The CDR3 is made up of 13 amino acids. Germline V CDR1 and CDR2: SGHTA, FQGTGA. The CDR3 region is CASSLDQNYGYTF. CDR3 bases: TGTGCCAGCAGCCTAGACCAGAACTATGGCTACACCTTC.

This chain joins TRBV9 and TRBJ2-1; D is possibly TRBD2 (5 bases). This CDR3 has 13 amino acids. The germline V gene encodes CDR1 SGDLS and CDR2 YYNGEE. Trimming took off 0 bases at V and 10 bases at J, with 11 bases between the two ends. The CDR3 sequence: CASSVARAEEQFF. The CDR3 DNA is TGTGCCAGCAGCGTAGCGCGAGCGGAAGAGCAGTTCTTC.

The chain recombines TRBV19 with TRBJ2-3; possibly TRBD2 for D (6 bases). Germline assignment: CDR1 LNHDA and CDR2 SQIVND (reference sequence). The CDR3 has 14 amino acids. The germline V and J ends were trimmed by 9 bases and 6 bases, with 19 bases remaining between them. CDR3 protein: CARRRGYVRDTQYF. CDR3 coding DNA: TGTGCCAGGCGGAGGGGTTACGTCCGGGATACGCAGTATTTT.

This clone was picked up one time. For the CDR3, the DNA is TGTGCCAGCAGCTTGTTTGGAATCACAGATACGCAGTATTTT. This gives the protein CASSLFGITDTQYF. The genes are TRBV11-3 and TRBJ2-3; D is unclear. Trimming cost V 3 bases and J 2 bases, with 9 bases left between them. This CDR3 has 14 residues. Germline CDR1 SGHNT, CDR2 YENEEA.

The CDR3 DNA follows: TGTGCCAGTAGTGCCTACAGGGGGCCAGGCACTGAAGCTTTCTTT. Encoded protein: CASSAYRGPGTEAFF. The V call is TRBV19, the J call TRBJ1-1; 9 bases map to TRBD1. Germline trimming cut 5 bases from V and 4 bases from J; bases unmatched to any gene: 8. CDR3 size: 15 residues. CDR1 and CDR2 from the germline V gene are LNHDA and SQIVND (reference sequence).